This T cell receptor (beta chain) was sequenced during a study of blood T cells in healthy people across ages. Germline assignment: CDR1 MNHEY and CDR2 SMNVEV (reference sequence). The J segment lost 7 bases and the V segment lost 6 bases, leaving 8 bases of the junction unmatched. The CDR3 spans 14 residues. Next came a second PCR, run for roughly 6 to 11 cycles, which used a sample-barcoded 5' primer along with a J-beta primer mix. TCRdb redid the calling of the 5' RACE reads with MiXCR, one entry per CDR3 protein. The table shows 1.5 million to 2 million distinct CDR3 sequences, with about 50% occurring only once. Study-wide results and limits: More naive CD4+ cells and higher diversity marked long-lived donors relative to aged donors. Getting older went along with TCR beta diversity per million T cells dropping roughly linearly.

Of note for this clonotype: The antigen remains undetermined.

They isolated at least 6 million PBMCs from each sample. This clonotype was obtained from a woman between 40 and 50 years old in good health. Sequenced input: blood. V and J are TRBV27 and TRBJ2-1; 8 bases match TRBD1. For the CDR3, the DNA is TGTGCCAGCAGCTCCGGGGACAGGAGAAATGAGCAGTTCTTC. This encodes CASSSGDRRNEQFF.